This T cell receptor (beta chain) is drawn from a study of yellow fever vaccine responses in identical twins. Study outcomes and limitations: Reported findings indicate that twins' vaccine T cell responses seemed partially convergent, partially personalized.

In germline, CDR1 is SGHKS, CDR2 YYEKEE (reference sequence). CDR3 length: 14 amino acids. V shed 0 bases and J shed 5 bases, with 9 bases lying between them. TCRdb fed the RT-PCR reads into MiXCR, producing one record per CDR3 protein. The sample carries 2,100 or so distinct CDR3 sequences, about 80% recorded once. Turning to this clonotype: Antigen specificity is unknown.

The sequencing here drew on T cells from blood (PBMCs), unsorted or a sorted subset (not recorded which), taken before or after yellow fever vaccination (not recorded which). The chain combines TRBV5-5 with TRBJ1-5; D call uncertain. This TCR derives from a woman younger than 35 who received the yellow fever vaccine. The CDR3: CASSLVSRDQPQHF. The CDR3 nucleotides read TGTGCCAGCAGCTTGGTGAGCCGGGATCAGCCCCAGCATTTT.